This paragraph covers one T cell receptor (beta chain) sequence. V lost 5 bases to trimming and J lost 4 bases, with 9 bases between them. Germline assignment: CDR1 SGHTA and CDR2 FQGTGA. CDR3 length equals 13 residues. This sample stems from a study of cytomegalovirus exposure and HLA in healthy donors. Primers for the PCR totalled 60 Vbeta and 13 Jbeta. TCRdb's table, derived via immunoSEQ multiplex PCR, lists solely in-frame clones and lacks some. The data show around 200,000 clones, about four fifths seen once. The clonotype was recovered from a woman in her fifties or sixties in good health and CMV-seropositive. This rearrangement joins TRBV7-3 to TRBJ2-1; D possibly corresponds to TRBD1 (5 bases). Material: PBMCs. CDR3: CASSTTVYNEQFF. CDR3 sequence (DNA): TGTGCCAGCAGCACGACAGTATACAATGAGCAGTTCTTC.